This entry describes one T cell receptor (beta chain). This entry comes from a study of T cell responses to AZD1222 COVID-19 vaccine. The V gene lost 1 base and the J gene lost 4 bases, with 11 bases spanning the gap. CDR1 and CDR2 from the germline V gene are SGHDT and YYEEEE. The CDR3 length is 15 residues. Here immunoSEQ multiplex PCR was the method, and the copy in TCRdb shows in-frame clones only, minus some. The table includes approximately 100,000 clones, 70% to 90% detected once. The sequencing here drew on peripheral blood, taken 28 days after the second AZD1222 dose. The receptor was isolated from an adult who received the AZD1222 COVID-19 vaccine. V gene TRBV5-6 combines with J gene TRBJ1-4; D call uncertain. The CDR3 sequence: CASSLRAGVNEKLFF. CDR3 coding DNA: TGTGCCAGCAGCTTGCGGGCAGGCGTTAATGAAAAACTGTTTTTT.